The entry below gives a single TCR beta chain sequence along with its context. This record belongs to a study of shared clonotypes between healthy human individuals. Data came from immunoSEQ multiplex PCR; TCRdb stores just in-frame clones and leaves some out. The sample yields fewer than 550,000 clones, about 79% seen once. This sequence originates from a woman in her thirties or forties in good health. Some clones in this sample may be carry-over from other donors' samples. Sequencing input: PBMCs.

In DNA, the CDR3 is TGTGCCAGCTCACCACCGGGACTAGCCTCCGAGCAGTACTTC. Its translation: CASSPPGLASEQYF. This chain links TRBV18 with TRBJ2-7; TRBD2 matches at 9 bases. This CDR3 spans 14 amino acids. V was pared by 0 bases and J by 6 bases, with 3 bases of the junction left unmatched. Per the germline V gene, CDR1 is KGHSH and CDR2 is LQKENI. The full variable domain, its missing parts supplied by reference TRBV18 and TRBJ2-7, is NAGVMQNPRHLVRRRGQEARLRCSPMKGHSHVYWYRQLPEEGLKFMVYLQKENIIDESGMPKERFSAEFPKEGPSILRIQQVVRGDSAAYFCASSPPGLASEQYFGPGTRLTVT.